Following are 27 T cell receptor beta chains from one sample sequenced in a study of T cell responses to AZD1222 COVID-19 vaccine. The protocol was immunoSEQ multiplex PCR, while the TCRdb copy is restricted to in-frame clones and leaves out a portion. The data contain approximately 84,000 clones, approximately 85% of them singletons. The sequenced sample was peripheral blood, obtained 28 days after the second AZD1222 dose. The receptors originated from an adult who received the AZD1222 COVID-19 vaccine.

In nucleotides, the CDR3 is TGTGCCAGCAGGACCTCGGGGGCCCATAATGAAAAACTGTTTTTT. It encodes CASRTSGAHNEKLFF. V is TRBV6-5 and J is TRBJ1-4, with a possible D match to TRBD1 (6 bases). The germline V gene encodes CDR1 MNHEY and CDR2 SVGAGI. Trimming left V 6 bases short and J 4 bases short, with 15 bases between. CDR3 length: 15 residues.

The chain employs TRBV20-1 and TRBJ2-5; D ambiguous. Germline CDR1 and CDR2: DFQATT and SNEGSKA (reference sequence). The CDR3 spans 11 residues. CDR3 DNA sequence: TGCATGTACTACTACCAAGAGACCCAGTACTTC. Translated: CMYYYQETQYF.

The gene calls are TRBV5-4 and TRBJ1-2, with a possible D match to TRBD1 (5 bases). Trimming pared 1 base from V and 8 bases from J, leaving 12 bases between. The V gene's germline CDR1 is SGHNT and CDR2 YYREEE (reference sequence). The CDR3 covers 13 residues. The CDR3 DNA reads TGTGCCAGCAGCTTGAATCAGGGTAAAGGCTACACCTTC. Its protein product is CASSLNQGKGYTF.

The rearrangement links TRBV28 to TRBJ2-1; the D gene is possibly TRBD2 (6 bases). CDR3 length: 15 residues. CDR1 is MDHEN, CDR2 SYDVKM, per germline. V lost 1 base and J lost 8, with 15 bases in between. CDR3 DNA: TGTGCCAGCAGTTTATTCCGGGGGACGGGGTATGAGCAGTTCTTC. It specifies CASSLFRGTGYEQFF.

This sequence joins TRBV5-4 and TRBJ2-7; D assignment may be TRBD1 or TRBD2 (7 bases each). The V gene's germline CDR1 is SGHNT and CDR2 YYREEE (reference sequence). Trimming removed 1 base from V and 12 bases from J, with 26 bases in between. This CDR3 has 16 amino acids. The DNA for the CDR3 is TGTGCCAGCAGCTTGCGTATAGGGGCAGGGGGGGGCAGTTGGTACTTC. As protein: CASSLRIGAGGGSWYF.

This clone was found once. This sample includes further DNA sequences coding for the same CDR3. The genes are TRBV5-4 and TRBJ2-7; 7 bases line up with TRBD2. J was trimmed by 3 bases and V by 4 bases; bases with no gene match: 13. CDR1 and CDR2 from the germline V gene are SGHNT and YYREEE (reference sequence). The CDR3 runs 16 residues. The CDR3 DNA is TGTGCCAGCAGCCCCTCTGGGGCTAGCGGAAACTACGAGCAGTACTTC. Its protein product is CASSPSGASGNYEQYF.

The chain is built from TRBV7-2 and TRBJ2-3; 8 bases match TRBD1. Germline V gene lookup returns CDR1 SGHTA and CDR2 FQGNSA. After removal of 0 bases from V and 4 bases from J, the junction contained 6 bases not matched to a gene. The CDR3 has 16 residues. This CDR3 reads CASSLASQGASDTQYF. The CDR3 DNA follows: TGTGCCAGCAGCTTAGCCTCCCAGGGGGCGTCAGATACGCAGTATTTT.

This chain connects TRBV7-8 to TRBJ1-2; D is uncertain. Trimming stripped 1 base from V and 8 bases from J, with 8 bases between. There are 12 residues in the CDR3. The germline V gene encodes CDR1 SGHVS and CDR2 FQNEAQ. CDR3: CASSLVETGYTF. The CDR3 DNA reads as TGTGCCAGCAGCTTAGTAGAGACAGGCTACACCTTC. The full variable domain, in which reference TRBV7-8 and TRBJ1-2 provide the parts outside the CDR3, is GAGVSQSPRYKVAKRGQDVALRCDPISGHVSLFWYQQALGQGPEFLTYFQNEAQLDKSGLPSDRFFAERPEGSVSTLKIQRTQQEDSAVYLCASSLVETGYTFGSGTRLTVV.

The genes are TRBV7-2 and TRBJ1-4; D unclear. Germline V CDR1 and CDR2: SGHTA, FQGNSA. V lost 5 bases to trimming and J lost 9 bases, with 10 bases between them. CDR3 length: 12 amino acids. The CDR3, as DNA: TGTGCCAGCAGCGCGACTGGCCAAAAACTGTTTTTT. Encoded protein: CASSATGQKLFF.

The chain couples TRBV19 to TRBJ1-1; 10 nucleotides line up with TRBD1. In germline, CDR1 is LNHDA, CDR2 SQIVND (reference sequence). This CDR3 region has 18 residues. V was pared by 5 bases and J by 2 bases, with 14 bases of the junction left unmatched. CDR3: CASSFRQGAHNGNTEAFF. CDR3 DNA: TGTGCCAGTAGTTTTCGACAGGGGGCGCATAATGGAAACACTGAAGCTTTCTTT.

The J gene is TRBJ2-7, the V gene TRBV30; perhaps TRBD1 as D (5 bases). This CDR3 has 12 residues. The germline CDR1 and CDR2 sequences are GTSNPN and SVGIG (reference sequence). Trimming cost V 2 bases and J 4 bases, with 9 bases left between them. The CDR3 DNA sequence: TGTGCCTGGAGTTCCCAGGGTTACGAGCAGTACTTC. It is translated as CAWSSQGYEQYF. The full variable domain, completed using reference TRBV30 and TRBJ2-7, is SQTIHQWPATLVQPVGSPLSLECTVEGTSNPNLYWYRQAAGRGLQLLFYSVGIGQISSEVPQNLSASRPQDRQFILSSKKLLLSDSGFYLCAWSSQGYEQYFGPGTRLTVT.

Turning to this clone: The junction shows a germline mismatch at one end, possibly a read error. V usage is TRBV7-7 and J usage is TRBJ2-5; the match to TRBD1 covers 7 bases. Germline lookup yields CDR1 SSHAT and CDR2 FNYEAQ (reference sequence). CDR3 length equals 15 residues. Here the CDR3 reads CASSQQGLLGETQYF. The CDR3 bases are TGTGCTAGCAGCCAACAGGGGCTGCTTGGGGAGACCCAGTACTTC.

The chain is built from TRBV5-8 and TRBJ1-2, with D hard to call. V lost 2 bases and J 7 bases, leaving 12 bases between the germline ends. Looked up from germline, CDR1 is SGHTS and CDR2 is YDEGEE. The CDR3 covers 13 residues. CDR3 DNA: TGTGCCAGCAGCTTAAATGTACTCGGTGGCTACACCTTC. This sequence encodes CASSLNVLGGYTF.

V gene TRBV11-2 combines with J gene TRBJ1-6; TRBD1 is a possible D gene (5 bases). Germline V gene sequence: CDR1 SGHAT, CDR2 FQNNGV. The CDR3 is made up of 15 amino acids. Trimming removed 2 bases from V and 10 bases from J, with 15 bases in between. The CDR3 DNA reads as TGTGCCAGCAGCTTATCCGGGCCAGCAGGGTCACCCCTCCACTTT. Protein sequence: CASSLSGPAGSPLHF.

V is TRBV21-1 and J is TRBJ1-5; the D call in the table, TRBD1, was not verified against the DNA. TRBV21-1 is shown as a pseudogene. The CDR3 is made up of 16 amino acids. The CDR3 spells CASSPRTTGTGMAQHF. CDR3 nucleotide sequence: TGTGCCAGCAGCCCACGAACGACAGGGACGGGAATGGCCCAGCATTTT.

The rearrangement uses TRBV13 and TRBJ2-2, with TRBD1 identical over 7 bases. Per the germline V gene, CDR1 is PRHDT and CDR2 is FYEKMQ (reference sequence). V shed 6 bases and J 6 bases; nucleotides not matched to a gene: 7. The CDR3 sequence is 14 residues long. Written as DNA, the CDR3 is TGTGCCAGCAGAAAGACAGGGTTCGCCGGGGAGCTGTTTTTT. It codes for CASRKTGFAGELFF.

The chain recombines TRBV10-3 with TRBJ2-3, with TRBD1 as a possible D gene (6 bases). This CDR3 region has 15 residues. V gave up 2 bases and J gave up 0 bases, with 9 bases separating them. Germline CDR1 ENHRY, CDR2 SYGVKD. CDR3: CAISEGQPSTDTQYF. Written as DNA, the CDR3 is TGTGCCATCAGTGAGGGACAGCCGAGCACAGATACGCAGTATTTT.

The rearrangement uses TRBV3-1 (or the pseudogene TRBV3-2) and TRBJ2-6, with 7 bases that match TRBD1. With 0 bases clipped from V and 0 bases from J, the junction kept 2 bases outside the gene matches. The CDR3 runs to 17 residues. Germline values: CDR1 LGHDT, CDR2 YNNKEL (reference sequence). The CDR3 loop is CASSQDRQGSGANVLTF. The CDR3 DNA sequence: TGTGCCAGCAGCCAAGATCGACAGGGCTCTGGGGCCAACGTCCTGACTTTC.

The chain has TRBV27 and TRBJ2-1, with 8 bases matching TRBD1. Germline loops: CDR1 MNHEY, CDR2 SMNVEV (reference sequence). This CDR3 region has 14 residues. Losses at the gene ends were 3 bases for V and 9 bases for J; bases not matched to a gene: 7. The DNA of the CDR3 is TGTGCCAGCAGTTTCCCAGGGGGCAGATCTGAGCAGTTCTTC. Its protein product is CASSFPGGRSEQFF.

The chain combines TRBV7-9 with TRBJ1-4; D not resolved. The CDR3 runs to 12 residues. The ends were cut back, 5 bases at V and 7 bases at J, with 8 bases in the middle. Looked up from germline, CDR1 is SEHNR and CDR2 is FQNEAQ (reference sequence). CDR3 region: CASSPVLEKLFF. The DNA for the CDR3 is TGTGCCAGCAGCCCCGTACTTGAAAAACTGTTTTTT.

This clone showed up just a few times. Other DNA sequences in the sample encode the same CDR3. This sequence joins TRBV14 and TRBJ2-3, with D perhaps given as TRBD1 or TRBD2 (5 bases each). Trimming took off 4 bases at V and 2 bases at J, with 10 bases between the two ends. The CDR3 runs 14 residues. Germline CDR1 SGHDN, CDR2 FVKESK. Written as DNA, the CDR3 is TGTGCCAGCAGCCCGGGACGGCACACAGATACGCAGTATTTT. Its translation is CASSPGRHTDTQYF.

This clone was counted a single time. The genes are TRBV19 and TRBJ2-3; D may match TRBD1 or TRBD2 (5 bases each). V was cut by 3 bases and J by 2 bases, with 9 bases left in between. The CDR3 runs 14 residues. Germline lookup yields CDR1 LNHDA and CDR2 SQIVND (reference sequence). CDR3 region: CASSIWGSTDTQYF. CDR3 bases: TGTGCCAGTAGTATTTGGGGGTCCACAGATACGCAGTATTTT.

This chain uses TRBV6-5 with TRBJ1-4; D unclear. The CDR3 has 15 residues. Germline V gives CDR1 MNHEY, CDR2 SVGAGI. V lost 4 bases to trimming and J lost 3 bases, with 12 bases between them. The CDR3 is CASSSPSGSNEKLFF. Here the CDR3 DNA reads TGTGCCAGCAGTTCGCCGTCGGGGTCTAATGAAAAACTGTTTTTT.

This clone was detected once. J is TRBJ2-7 and V is TRBV19; 9 bases align to TRBD1. The germline V gene has CDR1 LNHDA and CDR2 SQIVND (reference sequence). The CDR3 length is 13 residues. V was clipped by 4 bases and J by 5 bases; unmatched bases: 3. The CDR3 sequence: CASSTDRGDEQYF. The CDR3 coding sequence is TGTGCCAGTAGTACGGACAGGGGAGACGAGCAGTACTTC.

This chain links TRBV5-1 with TRBJ1-2; D is ambiguous. The CDR3 has 15 amino acids. Trimming stripped 0 bases from V and 7 bases from J, with 16 bases between. The germline V gene encodes CDR1 SGHRS and CDR2 YFSETQ. CDR3 region: CASSLVSGEFSGYTF. The CDR3 DNA sequence: TGCGCCAGCAGCTTGGTCAGCGGTGAGTTTAGTGGCTACACCTTC.

The rearrangement uses TRBV4-1 and TRBJ1-5; perhaps TRBD1 as D (6 bases). The CDR3 runs to 15 residues. Germline V gives CDR1 MGHRA, CDR2 YSYEKL. Trimming took off 5 bases at V and 4 bases at J, with 15 bases between the two ends. CDR3 nucleotides: TGCGCCAGCAGCGTTTGGGAGGGGGGTAATCAGCCCCAGCATTTT. Protein product: CASSVWEGGNQPQHF.

This clone has a handful of counts. The chain links TRBV13 to TRBJ2-7; TRBD1 matches 10 bases. J lost 3 bases, V lost 5 bases, and 7 bases had no gene match. This CDR3 has 15 residues. Germline V gene lookup returns CDR1 PRHDT and CDR2 FYEKMQ (reference sequence). The CDR3 sequence is CASSLTDRGSYEQYF. CDR3 coding DNA: TGTGCCAGCAGCCTAACGGACAGGGGGAGCTACGAGCAGTACTTC.